These 28 T cell receptor beta chains were all obtained from the same sample, sequenced in a study of cytomegalovirus exposure and HLA in healthy donors. Profiling relied on immunoSEQ multiplex PCR, and the TCRdb table lists in-frame clones only, not all of them. This sample carries 60,000 to 90,000 clones, around 85% of them seen once, and the ten largest clones take 3%. The sequenced sample was PBMCs. Receptors originate from a man aged 25 to 45 in good health and CMV-seronegative.

In nucleotides, the CDR3 is TGTGCCAGCAGCGTAGAGGGTCTTGAGACAGCGACGCAGTATTTT. It is translated as CASSVEGLETATQYF. The genes are TRBV9 and TRBJ2-3, with D perhaps matching TRBD1 (5 bases). Trimming left V 0 bases short and J 9 bases short, with 17 bases between. CDR3 length equals 15 residues. Germline V gene data show CDR1 as SGDLS and CDR2 as YYNGEE.

J is TRBJ2-7 and V is TRBV23-1, with 8 bases lining up with TRBD1. TRBV23-1 is annotated as an ORF whose role is uncertain. V shed 7 bases and J 7 bases; nucleotides not matched to a gene: 12. The CDR3 has 14 residues. The CDR3 is CASTTGTGHREQYV. In nucleotides, the CDR3 is TGCGCCAGCACCACCGGGACAGGCCACCGGGAGCAGTACGTC.

J is TRBJ2-7 and V is TRBV27; no clear D gene. Trimming took off 2 bases at V and 2 bases at J, with 10 bases between the two ends. This CDR3 is 14 amino acids long. Looked up from germline, CDR1 is MNHEY and CDR2 is SMNVEV (reference sequence). The DNA of the CDR3 is TGTGCCAGCAGTTTAGGGCTGGTCCCCTACGAGCAGTACTTC. Protein: CASSLGLVPYEQYF.

This CDR3 reads CASSRSQSGGRANTEAFF. The CDR3 DNA is TGTGCCAGCAGTAGATCACAGTCAGGGGGCAGGGCGAACACTGAAGCTTTCTTT. The chain employs TRBV4-2 and TRBJ1-1; TRBD1 matches 8 bases. Unmatched junction bases numbered 16, after V lost 6 bases and J lost 1 base. The germline V gene has CDR1 LGHNA and CDR2 YNFKEQ. This CDR3 is built from 18 residues.

The rearrangement uses TRBV11-1 and TRBJ2-1; TRBD1 aligns across 8 bases. Germline V CDR1 and CDR2: SGHAT, FQDESV (reference sequence). Trimming took 10 bases from V and 5 from J; bases not matched to a gene: 10. The CDR3 contains 14 residues. Written as DNA, the CDR3 is TGTGCCATACTCACAGGGGGTATCAACAATGAGCAGTTCTTC. It translates to CAILTGGINNEQFF.

V is TRBV27 and J is TRBJ1-5, with TRBD1 matching over 9 bases. After removal of 6 bases from V and 1 base from J, the junction contained 1 base not matched to a gene. Germline values: CDR1 MNHEY, CDR2 SMNVEV (reference sequence). The CDR3 has 14 residues. As DNA, the CDR3 is TGTGCCAGCAGGGGGACAGGGAGCAATCAGCCCCAGCATTTT. Amino acids: CASRGTGSNQPQHF.

The chain employs TRBV15 and TRBJ2-1, with TRBD2 identical over 13 bases. The CDR3 is made up of 21 amino acids. The V gene end was trimmed by 4 bases and the J gene end by 0 bases; junction bases not matched to a gene: 15. The germline gives CDR1 LNHNV, CDR2 YYDKDF (reference sequence). The CDR3 reads CATSTSTSGTSGTLSYNEQFF. The DNA of the CDR3 is TGTGCCACCAGCACTTCAACGTCCGGGACTAGCGGGACCCTCTCCTACAATGAGCAGTTCTTC.

In its sample, this clone was seen a few times. The V and J genes are TRBV11-2 and TRBJ2-2; a weak D match, TRBD2 (6 bases). The CDR3 spans 13 residues. With 6 bases removed from V and 5 bases from J, the gap between germline ends came to 10 bases. Germline loops: CDR1 SGHAT, CDR2 FQNNGV. As DNA, the CDR3 is TGTGCCAGCAGAGAGCTAGCGACCGGGGAGCTGTTTTTT. This codes for CASRELATGELFF.

This clone has only a few counts. V and J are TRBV5-3 and TRBJ2-7; a possible D gene is TRBD1 (6 bases). TRBV5-3 is assigned to the ORF class and has an uncertain function. Trimming stripped 6 bases from V and 0 bases from J, with 16 bases between. The CDR3 extends over 15 amino acids. The chain's CDR3 is CARILNRDTSYEQYF. CDR3 in DNA: TGTGCCAGAATCCTTAACCGGGACACCTCCTACGAGCAGTACTTC.

The V and J genes are TRBV7-2 and TRBJ2-5; no clear D gene. V lost 4 bases to trimming and J lost 4 bases, with 16 bases between them. Per germline, CDR1 SGHTA and CDR2 FQGNSA. This CDR3 contains 15 residues. CDR3 in DNA: TGTGCCAGCAGCTACTCCTGGGCGCCGCGAGAGACCCAGTACTTC. It translates to CASSYSWAPRETQYF.

With respect to this clone: At one end the junction does not follow the germline gene, possibly because of a read error. This chain links TRBV19 with TRBJ1-2, with D unclear. The germline V gene encodes CDR1 LNHDA and CDR2 SQIVND (reference sequence). The CDR3 is 13 amino acids. The CDR3 DNA reads TGTGCCAGTAGTGTAGATCATAACTATGGCTACACCTTC. This encodes CASSVDHNYGYTF.

V usage is TRBV27 and J usage is TRBJ2-1, with a possible D match to TRBD1 (6 bases). V lost 4 bases and J lost 12, with 16 bases in between. The V gene's germline CDR1 is MNHEY and CDR2 SMNVEV (reference sequence). There are 13 residues in the CDR3. The CDR3, as DNA: TGTGCCAGCAGTTATGGGACCACAGGGTTGCAGTTCTTC. The encoded protein is CASSYGTTGLQFF.

The CDR3 reads CASSLDGTQFSYEQYF. CDR3 in DNA: TGCGCCAGCAGCTTGGATGGTACTCAATTCTCCTACGAGCAGTACTTC. The J gene is TRBJ2-7, the V gene TRBV5-1; D remains unclear. The CDR3 consists of 16 residues. The V and J ends lost 0 bases and 0 bases respectively, with 13 bases between them. Germline V gene sequence: CDR1 SGHRS, CDR2 YFSETQ.

This chain joins TRBV19 and TRBJ1-3, with 9 bases fitting TRBD1. The CDR3 runs to 14 residues. Trimming cost V 1 base and J 7 bases; bases outside gene matches: 2. Germline V gives CDR1 LNHDA, CDR2 SQIVND (reference sequence). The CDR3 DNA sequence: TGTGCCAGTAGTATAGGGGGACAGGGCAACACCATATATTTT. This encodes CASSIGGQGNTIYF.

The chain recombines TRBV5-1 with TRBJ1-1; D is possibly TRBD1 (5 bases). CDR3 length: 15 residues. Trimming stripped 6 bases from V and 0 bases from J, with 15 bases between. Germline CDR1 and CDR2: SGHRS and YFSETQ. The CDR3, as DNA: TGCGCCAGCACCTCCTTTCAGGGCATGAACACTGAAGCTTTCTTT. It translates to CASTSFQGMNTEAFF.

This clone was counted only a few times. V gene TRBV5-1 combines with J gene TRBJ1-2; D is perhaps TRBD1 (5 bases). The germline V gene has CDR1 SGHRS and CDR2 YFSETQ. The CDR3 is made up of 11 amino acids. Trimming took off 5 bases at V and 5 bases at J, with 7 bases between the two ends. The CDR3 loop is CASSQGYGYTF. The CDR3 DNA follows: TGCGCCAGCAGTCAGGGATATGGCTACACCTTC.

This chain uses TRBV5-6 with TRBJ2-2; weak D call: TRBD2 (5 bases). Germline V gene sequence: CDR1 SGHDT, CDR2 YYEEEE. There are 12 residues in the CDR3. V gave up 4 bases and J gave up 6 bases, with 7 bases separating them. The CDR3 is CASSREAGELFF. The CDR3 nucleotides read TGTGCCAGCAGCCGGGAAGCCGGGGAGCTGTTTTTT.

V gene TRBV28 combines with J gene TRBJ1-2; possible D gene TRBD1, 6 bases. The CDR3 has 12 amino acids. Germline V CDR1 and CDR2: MDHEN, SYDVKM. V lost 6 bases and J lost 4, with 9 bases in between. In DNA, the CDR3 is TGTGCCAGCAGCACAGGGACCTATGGCTACACCTTC. Translated, it gives CASSTGTYGYTF.

V usage is TRBV11-3 and J usage is TRBJ2-1; 8 bases agree with TRBD2. This CDR3 comprises 15 residues. Germline V gene data show CDR1 as SGHNT and CDR2 as YENEEA. With 5 bases clipped from V and 4 bases from J, the junction kept 7 bases outside the gene matches. CDR3 DNA: TGTGCCAGCAGCCCCCGGGGGACTAGTTACAATGAGCAGTTCTTC. Residues: CASSPRGTSYNEQFF.

V usage is TRBV27 and J usage is TRBJ2-2, with a tentative D call TRBD1 (6 bases). The CDR3 totals 15 residues. Looked up from germline, CDR1 is MNHEY and CDR2 is SMNVEV (reference sequence). Trimming cost V 6 bases and J 3 bases, with 14 bases left between them. CDR3 region: CASRTGTTDTGELFF. CDR3 nucleotides: TGTGCCAGCAGGACCGGGACAACTGACACCGGGGAGCTGTTTTTT.

The J gene is TRBJ1-1, the V gene TRBV7-8; 7 bases agree with TRBD1. CDR3 size: 14 residues. Losses at the gene ends were 4 bases for V and 0 bases for J; bases not matched to a gene: 2. Germline V CDR1 and CDR2: SGHVS, FQNEAQ. The CDR3 nucleotides are TGTGCCAGCAGCTGGGGACAGATGAACACTGAAGCTTTCTTT. This sequence encodes CASSWGQMNTEAFF.

This sequence joins TRBV7-3 and TRBJ2-2; 8 bases are shared with TRBD1. CDR3 length equals 14 residues. With 2 bases clipped from V and 7 bases from J, the junction kept 3 bases outside the gene matches. Per germline, CDR1 SGHTA and CDR2 FQGTGA. The CDR3 sequence: CASSLGTGVGELFF. The CDR3 DNA reads as TGTGCCAGCAGCTTAGGGACAGGCGTCGGGGAGCTGTTTTTT.

V and J are TRBV28 and TRBJ1-4, with D possibly TRBD1 on 6 matching bases. The V gene's germline CDR1 is MDHEN and CDR2 SYDVKM. CDR3 length: 14 residues. V was trimmed by 6 bases and J by 3 bases, leaving 11 bases between them. The CDR3 sequence: CASRVQGPNEKLFF. The CDR3 nucleotides read TGTGCCAGCAGGGTACAGGGACCTAATGAAAAACTGTTTTTT.

The V call is TRBV19, the J call TRBJ2-1; perhaps TRBD1 as D (6 bases). Germline CDR1 LNHDA, CDR2 SQIVND (reference sequence). With 3 bases removed from V and 3 bases from J, the gap between germline ends came to 9 bases. This CDR3 is 14 amino acids long. This CDR3 is CASSIDRFYNEQFF. DNA of the CDR3: TGTGCCAGTAGTATCGACAGGTTCTACAATGAGCAGTTCTTC.

This clone was counted a single time. The rearrangement uses TRBV27 and TRBJ2-1, with a weak D call TRBD1 (6 bases). V gave up 7 bases and J gave up 4 bases, with 23 bases separating them. Germline assignment: CDR1 MNHEY and CDR2 SMNVEV (reference sequence). CDR3 length: 17 residues. CDR3 sequence (DNA): TGTGCCAGCAAAATTCGGGTGGGCGGACAGCTATACAATGAGCAGTTCTTC. It codes for CASKIRVGGQLYNEQFF.

The genes are TRBV11-2 and TRBJ2-1; TRBD1 matches at 11 bases. The CDR3 is 14 amino acids. Trimming at V came to 5 bases and at J to 8 bases, leaving 5 bases not matched to a gene. The germline gives CDR1 SGHAT, CDR2 FQNNGV. The CDR3 region has the DNA TGTGCCAGCAGCCCACGGACAGGGGGCGATGAGCAGTTCTTC. This codes for CASSPRTGGDEQFF.

This chain links TRBV7-9 with TRBJ2-2; 9 bases fit TRBD2. The CDR3 is 15 amino acids. The V gene's germline CDR1 is SEHNR and CDR2 FQNEAQ (reference sequence). Trimming cost V 4 bases and J 4 bases; bases outside gene matches: 4. CDR3 sequence: CASSSSGMSTGELFF. The DNA of the CDR3 is TGTGCCAGCAGCTCTAGCGGGATGAGCACCGGGGAGCTGTTTTTT. The full variable domain, completed using reference TRBV7-9 and TRBJ2-2, is DTGVSQNPRHKITKRGQNVTFRCDPISEHNRLYWYRQTLGQGPEFLTYFQNEAQLEKSRLLSDRFSAERPKGSFSTLEIQRTEQGDSAMYLCASSSSGMSTGELFFGEGSRLTVL.

This clone has a handful of counts. The gene calls are TRBV2 and TRBJ2-5; no clear D gene. This CDR3 is 11 amino acids long. Trimming left V 6 bases short and J 5 bases short, with 7 bases between. The germline gives CDR1 SNHLY, CDR2 FYNNEI. Here the CDR3 reads CASRGWETQYF. The CDR3 region has the DNA TGTGCCAGCAGGGGCTGGGAGACCCAGTACTTC.